This T cell receptor (beta chain) derives from a study of blood T cell repertoires in COVID-19 (dated by TCRdb to 2020 to 2021). Some background on the complete study: The collaborator samples originated in the United States, Italy and Spain and spanned the acute and convalescent phases of COVID-19. The samples were drawn from the first 160 participants of the ongoing ImmuneRACE study and from some 1,300 subjects provided by 6 global collaborators. The prospective study material was composed of cDNA or gDNA derived from T cells, B-cell-depleted T cells, or PBMCs. A freely available public database, intended as a resource for researchers studying the immune response to SARS-CoV-2, is where the repertoires were released. Where available, HLA class I and class II types were taken from metadata supplied by the sample provider and were not determined by assay-based typing. The dataset comprised deeply sampled blood TCRbeta repertoires from subjects exposed to, actively infected with, or recovered from COVID-19. Nearly every sample came with metadata listing a de-identified subject ID, COVID-19 status, age in years and sex.

On this clone itself: The target of this receptor is not known. Base qualities are not provided; no much larger clone lies one nucleotide away.

Summary of the overall study and its limitations: The amount of clinical and demographic metadata varied by source and participant and was provided uncurated.

TCRbeta CDR3 regions were amplified from genomic DNA using the immunoSEQ Assay, a bias-controlled multiplex PCR. As for the original processing: Nucleated cell counts per sample were estimated from amplification of reference gene primers within the assay. To quantify the absolute abundance of each unique TCRbeta CDR3 rearrangement, sequence reads were collapsed and filtered. For each sample, productive Simpson clonality was calculated as the square root of Simpson's diversity index over productive rearrangements. The table comes from immuneACCESS by way of TCRdb, which keeps in-frame sequences with V and J called. Part of the clones is missing from these tables; in studies checked, under half for an unresolved V gene and the rest for unknown reasons. V, J and clone size are those of that table, while D and trimming were read from the DNA. The sample includes about 190,000 clones, with almost 80% observed a single time. The ten largest clonotypes hold approximately 15% of the sample.

Trimming leaves V shorter by 2 bases and J shorter by 1 base, with the junction holding 6 bases beyond the gene matches. CDR1 SGHVS and CDR2 FQNEAQ are derived from the germline V gene. The CDR3 starts with the cysteine, ends with the phenylalanine, and has 18 residues. CDR3 DNA is the only sequence kept; it has 54 bases, read in frame from the first base. Whole blood was collected in K2EDTA tubes by collaborating institutions according to the institutions' own protocols. For TCRbeta analysis, collaborator samples were shipped as frozen whole blood, as isolated PBMCs, or as DNA extracted from either sample type.

This sequence was found in a man aged 55 to 70 with active or convalescent COVID-19. Recombination connected TRBV7-8 to TRBJ2-2; 11 bases in the junction line up with TRBD2. The specimen was peripheral blood. The CDR3 protein: CASSLIQGTSGNTGELFF. The nucleotides read TGTGCCAGCAGCTTAATCCAGGGGACTAGCGGGAACACCGGGGAGCTGTTTTTT.